These 11 T cell receptor beta chains originate from one sample sequenced in a study of blood T cell repertoires in COVID-19. Profiling relied on immunoSEQ multiplex PCR, and the TCRdb table lists in-frame clones only, not all of them. The repertoire includes 150,000 or so clones, about 72% of them detected once, and 1.9% sits in the top ten. Material for sequencing was peripheral blood. The receptor source for this set is a woman aged 70-85 years with acute or convalescent COVID-19.

The chain uses TRBV6-5 and TRBJ2-7; no definite D call. The ends were cut back, 0 bases at V and 1 base at J, with 7 bases in the middle. This CDR3 is built from 14 residues. CDR1 is MNHEY, CDR2 SVGAGI, per germline. The CDR3 DNA reads as TGTGCCAGCAGTTACTCACGCGGTTCCTACGAGCAGTACTTC. This sequence encodes CASSYSRGSYEQYF.

This chain joins TRBV2 and TRBJ2-7, with D hard to call. The CDR3 is made up of 12 amino acids. V was shortened by 5 bases and J by 0 bases, with 5 bases between the two germline ends. Germline V gene sequence: CDR1 SNHLY, CDR2 FYNNEI. This chain's CDR3 is CASSSASYEQYF. The CDR3 nucleotides read TGTGCCAGCAGTAGCGCCTCCTACGAGCAGTACTTC.

This chain uses TRBV7-9 with TRBJ1-4; 9 bases agree with TRBD1. Germline V gives CDR1 SEHNR, CDR2 FQNEAQ (reference sequence). The V and J ends lost 5 bases and 7 bases, in that order; junction bases with no gene match: 2. This CDR3 contains 13 residues. The CDR3 loop reads CASSAGQGEKLFF. The CDR3 DNA reads TGTGCCAGCAGCGCGGGACAGGGTGAAAAACTGTTTTTT.

The chain is built from TRBV19 and TRBJ1-2, with 8 nucleotides matching TRBD1. The CDR3 runs 14 residues. Germline V gives CDR1 LNHDA, CDR2 SQIVND (reference sequence). V trimming: 5 bases; J trimming: 4 bases; junction bases outside the gene matches: 6. CDR3 in amino acids: CASSAPDRGYGYTF. The CDR3 nucleotides read TGTGCCAGTAGTGCGCCCGACAGGGGCTATGGCTACACCTTC.

V and J are TRBV2 and TRBJ2-1, with D possibly being TRBD2 (5 bases). V was trimmed by 6 bases and J by 15 bases, leaving 18 bases between them. Germline V gene lookup returns CDR1 SNHLY and CDR2 FYNNEI. There are 12 residues in the CDR3. Here the CDR3 DNA reads TGTGCCAGCAGCGTCCCGGCGGGCCGGAGGTTCTTC. Translation: CASSVPAGRRFF.

The chain has TRBV11-2 and TRBJ2-1; 8 bases map to TRBD1. CDR3 length equals 15 residues. J lost 3 bases, V lost 5 bases, and 6 bases had no gene match. From germline, CDR1 is SGHAT and CDR2 FQNNGV. This CDR3 reads CASSEQGGFYNEQFF. CDR3 bases: TGTGCCAGCAGCGAACAGGGGGGCTTCTACAATGAGCAGTTCTTC.

The chain uses TRBV6-6 and TRBJ2-7; perhaps TRBD2 as D (5 bases). Germline CDR1 MNHNY, CDR2 SVGAGI (reference sequence). The CDR3 loop spans 14 amino acids. V shed 4 bases and J shed 3 bases, with 13 bases lying between them. Here the CDR3 DNA reads TGTGCCAGCAGTTCTCGGGAATTTAACTACGAGCAGTACTTC. Protein product: CASSSREFNYEQYF.

The chain carries TRBV5-1 and TRBJ1-1; D perhaps matches TRBD1 (5 bases). The germline V and J ends were trimmed by 5 bases and 1 base, with 12 bases remaining between them. This CDR3 region has 14 residues. CDR1 and CDR2 from the germline V gene are SGHRS and YFSETQ. DNA for the CDR3: TGCGCCAGCAGGCTGGGAACAGGGAACACTGAAGCTTTCTTT. It is translated as CASRLGTGNTEAFF.

The chain couples TRBV6-6 to TRBJ2-7, with 8 bases aligning to TRBD2. With 1 base clipped from V and 7 bases from J, the junction kept 12 bases outside the gene matches. Per germline, CDR1 MNHNY and CDR2 SVGAGI (reference sequence). This CDR3 has 16 residues. Written as DNA, the CDR3 is TGTGCCAGCAGTTACTTCGGGGGGGCCGGGGAGAGGGAGCAGTACTTC. It specifies CASSYFGGAGEREQYF.

The chain recombines TRBV18 with TRBJ1-1; 9 bases agree with TRBD1. The CDR3 has 14 residues. V was pared by 3 bases and J by 4 bases, with 3 bases of the junction left unmatched. Germline CDR1 and CDR2: KGHSH and LQKENI. This chain's CDR3 is CASSPGDRATEAFF. CDR3 in DNA: TGTGCCAGCTCACCGGGGGACAGGGCCACTGAAGCTTTCTTT.

This rearrangement joins TRBV6-5 to TRBJ1-4; TRBD1 might be the D (6 bases). This CDR3 is 12 amino acids long. Germline assignment: CDR1 MNHEY and CDR2 SVGAGI. With 5 bases removed from V and 9 bases from J, the gap between germline ends came to 10 bases. The DNA of the CDR3 is TGTGCCAGCAGTCGTACAGGGCAAAAACTGTTTTTT. Encoded protein: CASSRTGQKLFF.